What follows describes a single T cell receptor (beta chain). The healthy adult donors were HIV-negative and reported no recent acute infections or vaccinations. Researchers partitioned CD4+ cells into CD45RA+ naive and CD45RA-negative memory subsets. This sample was taken from a study of shared clonotypes between healthy human individuals. The V and J ends lost 1 base and 4 bases respectively, with 10 bases between them. The CDR3 runs to 14 residues. Germline CDR1 and CDR2: SEHNR and FQNEAQ (reference sequence). The authors ran the assay at deep level. Sequenced by immunoSEQ multiplex PCR; TCRdb stores in-frame clones only, minus some. The sample yields around 350,000 clones, around 79% seen once.

The chain carries TRBV7-9 and TRBJ2-5; weak D call: TRBD1 (5 bases). This TCR came from a man aged 25 to 40 in good health. The material sequenced was memory CD4+ T cells sorted from blood. Subset reported: CD45RA-negative fraction. The CDR3 sequence: CASSLVGAGETQYF. The DNA of the CDR3 is TGTGCCAGCAGCTTAGTAGGGGCCGGAGAGACCCAGTACTTC.